This T cell receptor (beta chain) comes out of a study of shared clonotypes between healthy human individuals. This clone turned up a few times. The V and J ends lost 8 bases and 3 bases, in that order; junction bases with no gene match: 9. The CDR3 contains 14 residues. Germline values: CDR1 KGHSH, CDR2 LQKENI. Caucasian adults living in Nashville, Tennessee, provided all samples. Libraries were prepared by immunoSEQ multiplex PCR; TCRdb keeps only in-frame clonotypes and omits some of them. There are about 520,000 clones in the sample; around four fifths occur only once, and about 11% lies in the top ten.

Material for sequencing was PBMCs. This TCR was sampled from a woman between 40 and 50 years old in good health. Some clones in this sample may be carry-over from other donors' samples. The chain joins TRBV18 to TRBJ2-5; 7 nucleotides align to TRBD1. CDR3 sequence: CASASTGTEETQYF. As DNA, the CDR3 is TGTGCCAGCGCGTCGACAGGGACGGAAGAGACCCAGTACTTC.